Sequencing of this TCR beta chain was carried out in a study of blood T cell repertoires in COVID-19. Study information: The study drew acute and convalescent COVID-19 samples from the United States, Italy and Spain. PBMCs, B-cell-depleted T cells, or T cells provided the cDNA or gDNA that made up the material.

CDR3 size: 14 residues. J lost 8 bases, V lost 5 bases, and 11 bases had no gene match. CDR1 is SEHNR, CDR2 FQNEAQ, per germline (reference sequence). As handled by the study authors: Counts of nucleated cells, estimated from reference gene primer amplification, were obtained. TCRdb's table, derived via immunoSEQ multiplex PCR, lists solely in-frame clones and lacks some. The D gene and trimming were derived from the DNA, and the V and J assignments and clone size from that table. The table records just over 650,000 clones, approximately 90% of them present only once. This TCR was sampled from a woman younger than 30 with acute or convalescent COVID-19. The chain recombines TRBV7-9 with TRBJ1-2; 7 bases map to TRBD1. The sequenced sample was peripheral blood. The CDR3 DNA is TGTGCCAGCAGCCTCACCGTCGACAGGGCGGGCTACACCTTC. This codes for CASSLTVDRAGYTF.